The clone carrying this TCR beta chain appeared a few times. The antigen is unknown. This record belongs to a study of beta chain features in type 1 diabetes. Study results and caveats: Type 1 diabetes patients had moderately but significantly shorter TCRB CDR3s in all four CD4+ subsets. Amplification by PCR could prefer shorter templates, with the same effect in patients and controls.

Expressed TCRB transcripts got sequenced, as all isolated RNA was reverse transcribed. Profiled with immunoSEQ multiplex PCR; TCRdb holds only in-frame clones, not every one. The sample includes 630,000 or so clones, 11% to 15% of them seen just once. Germline V gene lookup returns CDR1 SNHLY and CDR2 FYNNEI. Trimming shortened V by 6 bases and J by 0 bases, and 18 bases separated the two germline ends. This CDR3 has 18 amino acids. Sequencing was performed on naive CD4+ T cells from blood. The V call is TRBV2, the J call TRBJ2-6; tentative D call: TRBD1 (6 bases). The receptor comes from a man younger than 30 with type 1 diabetes. CDR3 coding DNA: TGTGCCAGCAGACAGGGTTTTTATTCAGGCTCTGGGGCCAACGTCCTGACTTTC. It encodes CASRQGFYSGSGANVLTF. The complete variable domain, with remaining parts taken from reference TRBV2 and TRBJ2-6, reads EPEVTQTPSHQVTQMGQEVILRCVPISNHLYFYWYRQILGQKVEFLVSFYNNEISEKSEIFDDQFSVERPDGSNFTLKIRSTKLEDSAMYFCASRQGFYSGSGANVLTFGAGSRLTVL.